This T cell receptor beta chain was observed in a study of blood T cell repertoires in COVID-19. Study-level information: Nucleic acid was either cDNA or gDNA, and it came from T cells, B-cell-depleted T cells, or PBMCs.

The table lists this clone with a count of one. The germline V gene encodes CDR1 MNHNS and CDR2 SASEGT. There are 16 residues in the CDR3. V gave up 4 bases and J gave up 4 bases, with 16 bases separating them. Authors' processing steps: Amplifying reference gene primers gave estimates of nucleated cell counts. Some clones are missing from TCRdb's copy, which holds only in-frame ones; the method was immunoSEQ multiplex PCR. The V and J calls and clone size are taken from that table; D and trimming were inferred from the DNA. The table has some 130,000 clones, 80% to 90% seen once. This TCR was sampled from a human donor in a cohort sampled during active COVID-19. The chain joins TRBV6-1 to TRBJ1-4; maybe TRBD1 (5 bases). The sequenced material came from peripheral blood. CDR3 residues: CASSGPRAGHNEKLFF. As DNA, the CDR3 is TGTGCCAGCAGTGGGCCTCGGGCAGGGCATAATGAAAAACTGTTTTTT.